One sample yielded the 10 T cell receptor beta chains listed below, sequenced in a study of T cells in Graves' hyperthyroidism and ophthalmopathy (dated by TCRdb to 2018 to 2020). Receptor amplification or capture employed multiplex PCR. Sequencing relied on an Illumina HiSeq 2000. The TCR beta CDR3 regions were amplified from RNA transcripts. The TCR CDR3 was subjected to a first round of RT-PCR using the HTBI primer set and the Qiagen OneStep RT-PCR kit. Using fastp at Q25 and MiXCR, TCRdb reprocessed the public reads and kept productive beta chains. One record per CDR3 amino acid sequence lists the most common genes and DNA. This sample comprises 450,000 to 700,000 distinct CDR3 sequences, approximately 44% of them detected only once. In total, the top ten clones hold roughly 19% of the sample. The sample comprised peripheral blood or thyroid tissue (not recorded which). These receptors all come from an adult woman with Graves' disease, either hyperthyroidism or ophthalmopathy (not recorded which).

In this sample, this clonotype turned up a few times. V and J are TRBV5-1 and TRBJ2-7, with 7 nucleotides matching TRBD1. The germline CDR1 and CDR2 sequences are SGHRS and YFSETQ. The CDR3 loop spans 13 amino acids. Trimming cost V 3 bases and J 6 bases; bases outside gene matches: 6. DNA for the CDR3: TGCGCCAGCAGCTGGACAGGTGCTGTCGAGCAGTACTTC. Residues: CASSWTGAVEQYF. The complete variable domain, with remaining parts taken from reference TRBV5-1 and TRBJ2-7, reads KAGVTQTPRYLIKTRGQQVTLSCSPISGHRSVSWYQQTPGQGLQFLFEYFSETQRNKGNFPGRFSGRQFSNSRSEMNVSTLELGDSALYLCASSWTGAVEQYFGPGTRLTVT.

Only a few counts were recorded for this clonotype. V and J are TRBV28 and TRBJ1-1, with D tentatively TRBD1 (6 bases). V lost 3 bases and J 0 bases, leaving 11 bases between the germline ends. Germline V lookup: CDR1 MDHEN, CDR2 SYDVKM. The CDR3 loop spans 15 amino acids. For the CDR3, the DNA is TGTGCCAGCAGTTTTGGGGACATCCTGAACACTGAAGCTTTCTTT. Translated, it gives CASSFGDILNTEAFF.

The chain joins TRBV11-2 to TRBJ2-2, with D tentatively TRBD1 (6 bases). CDR3 size: 17 residues. Looked up from germline, CDR1 is SGHAT and CDR2 is FQNNGV. The V end lost 6 bases, the J end lost 3 bases, and 20 bases lay between the germline ends. Here the CDR3 DNA reads TGTGCCAGCAGGCTTGTGGGCAGGGGCGCCGACACCGGGGAGCTGTTTTTT. Protein product: CASRLVGRGADTGELFF.

This clonotype was detected only a few times. The chain couples TRBV29-1 to TRBJ2-5; D is undetermined. Trimming left V 8 bases short and J 4 bases short, with 8 bases between. Germline values: CDR1 SQVTM, CDR2 ANQGSEA. This CDR3 contains 10 residues. The CDR3 loop is CSPTRETQYF. DNA of the CDR3: TGCAGCCCCACGAGAGAGACCCAGTACTTC.

The CDR3 nucleotides are TGTGCCAGCAGCCCGGCTAGTAGCTCCTACGAGCAGTACTTC. It is translated as CASSPASSSYEQYF. The chain couples TRBV7-9 to TRBJ2-7; D gene uncertain. Germline CDR1 is SEHNR and CDR2 is FQNEAQ (reference sequence). The germline V and J ends were trimmed by 5 bases and 0 bases, with 11 bases remaining between them. The CDR3 loop spans 14 amino acids.

This chain connects TRBV7-9 to TRBJ2-5; D possibly corresponds to TRBD1 (5 bases). Looked up from germline, CDR1 is SEHNR and CDR2 is FQNEAQ (reference sequence). Trimming took off 5 bases at V and 3 bases at J, with 16 bases between the two ends. The CDR3 is 15 residues long. CDR3 loop: CASSQDQTVKETQYF. The DNA for the CDR3 is TGTGCCAGCAGCCAAGACCAGACAGTGAAAGAGACCCAGTACTTC.

This clonotype was observed at least ten times. The rearrangement uses TRBV2 and TRBJ2-7, with 10 bases lining up with TRBD2. The CDR3 sequence is 14 residues long. J was trimmed by 7 bases and V by 4 bases; bases with no gene match: 7. Germline CDR1 reads SNHLY; CDR2 reads FYNNEI. The CDR3 DNA follows: TGTGCCAGCAGTGGGGCGCTAGCGGGAGTTGAGCAGTACTTC. Translating it yields CASSGALAGVEQYF.

In this sample, this clonotype turned up many times. The chain employs TRBV6-5 and TRBJ1-2; 8 bases are shared with TRBD1. The trim removed 5 bases at V and 8 bases at J, leaving 13 bases unmatched. Looked up from germline, CDR1 is MNHEY and CDR2 is SVGAGI. The CDR3 is 15 residues long. CDR3 loop: CASSRITGGGLGYTF. The CDR3 nucleotides read TGTGCCAGCAGTCGCATTACAGGGGGTGGGCTCGGCTACACCTTC.

The J gene is TRBJ1-3, the V gene TRBV5-4; D call uncertain. The CDR3 spans 14 residues. CDR1 and CDR2 (germline): SGHNT, YYREEE (reference sequence). V lost 4 bases and J 0 bases, leaving 8 bases between the germline ends. CDR3 nucleotides: TGTGCCAGCAGCGTCTTCGACTCTGGAAACACCATATATTTT. Amino acid sequence: CASSVFDSGNTIYF. Complete variable domain (other parts from reference TRBV5-4 and TRBJ1-3): ETGVTQSPTHLIKTRGQQVTLRCSSQSGHNTVSWYQQALGQGPQFIFQYYREEENGRGNFPPRFSGLQFPNYSSELNVNALELDDSALYLCASSVFDSGNTIYFGEGSWLTVV.

This clonotype was seen repeatedly, ten times or more. This chain links TRBV2 with TRBJ2-7, with a tentative D call TRBD2 (6 bases). Trimming cost V 5 bases and J 0 bases, with 11 bases left between them. This CDR3 contains 14 residues. In germline, CDR1 is SNHLY, CDR2 FYNNEI. For the CDR3, the DNA is TGTGCCAGCAGTCATCGAGCGGGCTCCTACGAGCAGTACTTC. Amino acid sequence: CASSHRAGSYEQYF. The full variable domain, rest sourced from reference TRBV2 and TRBJ2-7, is EPEVTQTPSHQVTQMGQEVILRCVPISNHLYFYWYRQILGQKVEFLVSFYNNEISEKSEIFDDQFSVERPDGSNFTLKIRSTKLEDSAMYFCASSHRAGSYEQYFGPGTRLTVT.